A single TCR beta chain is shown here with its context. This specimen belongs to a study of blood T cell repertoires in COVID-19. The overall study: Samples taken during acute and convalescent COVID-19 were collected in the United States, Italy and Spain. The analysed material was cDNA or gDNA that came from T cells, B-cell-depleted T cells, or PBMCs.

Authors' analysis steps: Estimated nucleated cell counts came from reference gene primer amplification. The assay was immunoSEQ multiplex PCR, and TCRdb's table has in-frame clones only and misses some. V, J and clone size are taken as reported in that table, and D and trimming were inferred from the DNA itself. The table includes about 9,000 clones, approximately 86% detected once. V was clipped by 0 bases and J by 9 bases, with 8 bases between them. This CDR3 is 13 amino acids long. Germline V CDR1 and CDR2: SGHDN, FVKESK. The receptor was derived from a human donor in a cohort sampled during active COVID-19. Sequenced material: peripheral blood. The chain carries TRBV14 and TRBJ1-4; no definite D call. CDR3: CASSQDRGQKLFF. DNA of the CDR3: TGTGCCAGCAGCCAAGATAGAGGCCAAAAACTGTTTTTT.